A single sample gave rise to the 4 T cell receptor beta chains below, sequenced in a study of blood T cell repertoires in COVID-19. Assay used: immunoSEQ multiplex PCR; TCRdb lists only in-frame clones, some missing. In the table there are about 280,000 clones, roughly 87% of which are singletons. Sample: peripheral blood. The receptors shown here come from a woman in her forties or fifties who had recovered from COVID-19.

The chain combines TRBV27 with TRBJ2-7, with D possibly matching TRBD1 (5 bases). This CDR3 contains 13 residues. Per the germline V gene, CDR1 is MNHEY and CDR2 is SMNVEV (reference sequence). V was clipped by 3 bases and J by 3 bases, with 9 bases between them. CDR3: CASSFQGLYEQYF. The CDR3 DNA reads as TGTGCCAGCAGTTTCCAGGGTCTCTACGAGCAGTACTTC.

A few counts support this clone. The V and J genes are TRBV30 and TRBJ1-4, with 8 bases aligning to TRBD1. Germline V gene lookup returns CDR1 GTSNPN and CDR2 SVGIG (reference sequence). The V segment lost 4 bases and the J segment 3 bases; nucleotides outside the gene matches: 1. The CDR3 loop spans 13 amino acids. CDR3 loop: CAWMGQANEKLFF. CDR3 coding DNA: TGTGCCTGGATGGGACAGGCTAATGAAAAACTGTTTTTT. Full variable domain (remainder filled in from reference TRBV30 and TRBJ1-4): SQTIHQWPATLVQPVGSPLSLECTVEGTSNPNLYWYRQAAGRGLQLLFYSVGIGQISSEVPQNLSASRPQDRQFILSSKKLLLSDSGFYLCAWMGQANEKLFFGSGTQLSVL.

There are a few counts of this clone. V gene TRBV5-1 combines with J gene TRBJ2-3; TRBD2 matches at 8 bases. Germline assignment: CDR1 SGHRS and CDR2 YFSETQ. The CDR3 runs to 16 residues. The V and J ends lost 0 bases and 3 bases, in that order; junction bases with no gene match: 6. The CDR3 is CASSLVGGGTTDTQYF. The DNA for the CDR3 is TGCGCCAGCAGCTTGGTTGGCGGGGGGACTACAGATACGCAGTATTTT.

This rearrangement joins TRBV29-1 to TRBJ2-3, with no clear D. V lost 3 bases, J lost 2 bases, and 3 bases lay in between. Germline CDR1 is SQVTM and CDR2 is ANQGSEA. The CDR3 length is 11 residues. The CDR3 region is CSVDLTDTQYF. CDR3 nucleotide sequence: TGCAGCGTTGACCTCACAGATACGCAGTATTTT.